The clone carrying this T cell receptor beta chain appeared a single time. Antigen specificity is unknown. This entry comes from a study of T cell responses to AZD1222 COVID-19 vaccine. Across the study: The study pooled second doses at about 4 or about 12 weeks. Study results and caveats: Compared with day 0, the breadth and depth of the Spike-specific TCR repertoire rose significantly after two doses of AZD1222. The donors showed a predominance of white British ancestry and of females, with possible underestimation of clonal diversity. Just a handful of people given AZD1222 tested seropositive at baseline.

With 3 bases clipped from V and 9 bases from J, the junction kept 14 bases outside the gene matches. The CDR3 runs to 17 residues. CDR1 and CDR2 from the germline V gene are LNHDA and SQIVND (reference sequence). Libraries were prepared by immunoSEQ multiplex PCR; TCRdb keeps only in-frame clonotypes and omits some of them. Of 150,000 to 200,000 clones listed, 90% were seen once; the top ten hold 1.5%. The starting material was peripheral blood, obtained on day 0 of AZD1222 vaccination. The rearrangement joins TRBV19 to TRBJ1-6; the match to TRBD1 covers 7 bases. This clonotype originated in an adult in good health. The CDR3 loop is CASSIGPATGTVSPLHF. The CDR3 DNA follows: TGTGCCAGTAGTATTGGCCCCGCGACCGGGACAGTTTCACCCCTCCACTTT.